Listed below are T cell receptor beta chains from one sample, sequenced in a study of shared clonotypes between healthy human individuals. Sequencing used immunoSEQ multiplex PCR; TCRdb keeps in-frame clones, though not all of them. The sample lists 650,000 to 700,000 clones, 90% seen once, with 30% to 35% in the top ten. The sequencing sample was made of memory CD8+ T cells from PBMCs. Every receptor here comes from a man younger than 30 in good health. Some clones in this sample may be carry-over from other donors' samples. Both conserved end residues are part of each CDR3. A D gene is named only where the DNA matches it firmly. Clone size is given for some rows only: seen once, a few or many times, or a class if the clone is expanded.

v_call	d_call	j_call	clone_size	cdr3_length	cdr3_nt	cdr3_aa
TRBV6-6	.	TRBJ2-5	.	11	TGTGCCAGCAGTGCACGAGAGACCCAGTACTTC	CASSARETQYF
TRBV4-3	TRBD1	TRBJ1-1	.	16	TGCGCCAGCAGCCAAGAGGGGACAGGGGGGACAGGGGAAGCTTTCTTT	CASSQEGTGGTGEAFF
TRBV5-6	TRBD1	TRBJ1-6	.	17	TGTGCCAGCAGCTTGGTTGGGACAGGGGCGTCAAATTCACCCCTCCACTTT	CASSLVGTGASNSPLHF
TRBV28	TRBD2	TRBJ2-1	.	15	TGTGCCAGCAGTTTGTTAGGGAGGGCCTACAATGAGCAGTTCTTC	CASSLLGRAYNEQFF
TRBV15	.	TRBJ2-3	.	14	TGTGCCACCAGCATGTCTAGCGGCACAGATACGCAGTATTTT	CATSMSSGTDTQYF
TRBV6-5	.	TRBJ2-1	.	14	TGTGCCAGCAGTTACTCGACGAGCTACAATGAGCAGTTCTTC	CASSYSTSYNEQFF
TRBV6-1	.	TRBJ2-7	once	10	TGTGCCAGCAACAGCTACGAGCAGTACTTC	CASNSYEQYF
TRBV28	TRBD2	TRBJ2-6	.	20	TGTGCCAGCAGTTTATGGGTAGAAGGACGGGGGGTCCCTGGGGCCAACGTCCTGACTTTC	CASSLWVEGRGVPGANVLTF
TRBV4-2	.	TRBJ1-4	.	17	TGTGCCAGCAGCCAATTCCCACCCAATGGGCCTTACGAAAAACTGTTTTTT	CASSQFPPNGPYEKLFF
TRBV5-4	TRBD1	TRBJ1-1	.	15	TGTGCCAGCAGACCTGAACAGGGGCCGGGCAATGAAGCTTTCTTT	CASRPEQGPGNEAFF
TRBV5-8	.	TRBJ2-7	once	11	TGTGCCAGCAGCTTGGTCTACGAGCAGTACTTC	CASSLVYEQYF
TRBV27	.	TRBJ2-7	.	13	TGTGCCAGCAGTCTGGACAGCAGCTACGAGCAGTACTTC	CASSLDSSYEQYF
TRBV2	TRBD2	TRBJ2-7	.	14	TGTGCCAGCAGCGGAGCGGGATTCCCCTACGAGCAGTACTTC	CASSGAGFPYEQYF
TRBV27	TRBD1	TRBJ2-2	.	14	TGTGCCAGCAGTCCACCAGGGGGCACCGGGGAGCTGTTTTTT	CASSPPGGTGELFF
TRBV5-5	.	TRBJ1-1	.	16	TGTGCCAGCAGCTTGGATTTTAGGGAGCCGAACACTGAAGCTTTCTTT	CASSLDFREPNTEAFF
TRBV28	TRBD2	TRBJ2-7	.	18	TGTGCCAGCAGTTTGATTCAGGGAGGACTAGCGGTTTCCTACGAGCAGTACTTC	CASSLIQGGLAVSYEQYF
TRBV2	.	TRBJ2-2	once	15	TGTGCCAGCAGTGAAAGGACCGTCGACGGCGTGTGTCTGTTTTTT	CASSERTVDGVCLFF
TRBV2	TRBD2	TRBJ2-1	.	15	TGTGCCAGCAGGGAGGGACTAGCGGGGCGCAATGAGCAGTTCTTC	CASREGLAGRNEQFF
TRBV29-1	TRBD2	TRBJ2-3	.	18	TGCAGCGTGACTCGGACTAGCGGGCAATACCCTAGCACAGATACGCAGTATTTT	CSVTRTSGQYPSTDTQYF
TRBV10-3	.	TRBJ2-7	.	15	TGTGCCATCAGTGAGTCGAACGGGGTTGCCTACGAGCAGTACTTC	CAISESNGVAYEQYF
TRBV6-6	TRBD1	TRBJ2-7	.	15	TGTGCCAGCACCTCCCGGGACAGGGCCACCTACGAGCAGTACTTC	CASTSRDRATYEQYF
TRBV5-8	.	TRBJ2-3	.	14	TGTGCCAGCAGCCCGGGGGCTAGCCGGAATACGCAGTATTTT	CASSPGASRNTQYF
TRBV9	TRBD2	TRBJ2-3	.	17	TGTGCCAGCAGCGTAGCTCCACTAGCGGGAGCCCCAGATACGCAGTATTTT	CASSVAPLAGAPDTQYF
TRBV11-2	.	TRBJ1-1	.	12	TGTGCCAGCAGCCACAGGCCTGGTGAAGCTTTCTTT	CASSHRPGEAFF
TRBV20-1	.	TRBJ2-7	.	11	TGCAGTGCTAGACAGACCTACGAGCAGTACTTC	CSARQTYEQYF
TRBV11-3	.	TRBJ2-3	.	13	TGTGCCAGCAGCTTAAGTGGCACAGATACGCAGTATTTT	CASSLSGTDTQYF
TRBV9	TRBD1	TRBJ1-2	.	19	TGTGCCAGCAGCGTATCCCCCCGGACTAAAAAGGGGGCGGGCTATGGCTACACCTTC	CASSVSPRTKKGAGYGYTF
TRBV10-3	.	TRBJ2-6	once	15	TGTGCCATCAGTGAGCCCCGGACTGGGGCCAACGTCCTGACTTTC	CAISEPRTGANVLTF
TRBV5-1	TRBD1	TRBJ2-7	.	15	TGCGCCAGCAGCTTAAGGACAGGTCAAATCTACGAGCAGTACTTC	CASSLRTGQIYEQYF
TRBV5-1	TRBD1	TRBJ1-2	.	15	TGCGCCAGCAGCGTAACGACAGGGGGCCTTGGTGGCTACACCTTC	CASSVTTGGLGGYTF
TRBV29-1	.	TRBJ2-7	.	13	TGCAGCGTTGCTCTAACGTTGAGGTACGAGCAGTACTTC	CSVALTLRYEQYF
TRBV7-2	.	TRBJ2-1	once	13	TGTGCCAGCAGCTTAGGGCTAGCCAATGAGCAGTTCTTC	CASSLGLANEQFF
TRBV7-9	.	TRBJ2-7	.	13	TGTGCCAGCAGCCGGGACCGCGCCTACGAGCAGTACTTC	CASSRDRAYEQYF
TRBV5-6	TRBD1	TRBJ2-1	.	12	TGTGCCAGCAGCCAGGGGGCCAATGAGCAGTTCTTC	CASSQGANEQFF
TRBV6-1	.	TRBJ1-4	.	14	TGTGCCAGCAGTGAAGGACCGAGGGGTGAAAAACTGTTTTTT	CASSEGPRGEKLFF
TRBV6-4	.	TRBJ2-1	.	15	TGTGCCAGCAGTGAATCTCGGGCAGGTTCTAATGAGCAGTTCTTC	CASSESRAGSNEQFF
TRBV10-3	TRBD1	TRBJ2-7	.	16	TGTGCCATCAGTGAGGCATACCGGGACAGGGACTACGAGCAGTACTTC	CAISEAYRDRDYEQYF
TRBV19	TRBD2	TRBJ2-7	.	15	TGTGCCAGTACCCTTAGCGGGATCTCTTCCTACGAGCAGTACTTC	CASTLSGISSYEQYF
TRBV9	.	TRBJ1-2	.	14	TGTGCCAGCAGCGTAGGGAAGGGCTCCTATGGCTACACCTTC	CASSVGKGSYGYTF
TRBV4-1	.	TRBJ2-5	.	14	TGCGCCAGCAGCCATCGGGACACCCAAGAGACCCAGTACTTC	CASSHRDTQETQYF
TRBV6-1	.	TRBJ2-1	.	12	TGTGCCAGCAGTGGAAATTACAATGAGCAGTTCTTC	CASSGNYNEQFF
TRBV5-5	TRBD2	TRBJ2-3	once	16	TGTGCCAGCAGCTTTCTAGGACTAGCGTTCACAGATACGCAGTATTTT	CASSFLGLAFTDTQYF
TRBV7-9	TRBD2	TRBJ2-3	.	16	TGTGCCAGCAGCTCTCGACTAGCGGGAGCGCCAGATACGCAGTATTTT	CASSSRLAGAPDTQYF
TRBV4-1	TRBD1	TRBJ2-7	once	15	TGCGCCAGCAGCCCCTTGGGACAGGGCCCCTACGAGCAGTACTTC	CASSPLGQGPYEQYF
TRBV7-9	.	TRBJ2-1	.	15	TGTGCCAGCAGCAACGGACAGGGAGGGCACAATGAGCAGTTCTTC	CASSNGQGGHNEQFF